A selection of T cell receptor beta chains follows, all from one sample in a study of blood T cells in healthy people across ages. TCRdb fed the 5' RACE reads into MiXCR, producing one record per CDR3 protein. The repertoire consists of 1.5 million to 2 million distinct CDR3 sequences, with roughly 28% occurring once and the leading ten covering more than 6%. Sequenced: blood. Receptors were obtained from a woman younger than 45 in good health. CDR3s leave out the opening cysteine and the closing phenylalanine or tryptophan. Each record gives: V gene, J gene, CDR3 protein.

>TRBV20-1|TRBJ1-4
SARRGSDEKLF
>TRBV6-1|TRBJ1-4
ASSEARYGAAEKLF
>TRBV20-1|TRBJ2-1
SARSNHNEQF
>TRBV6-5|TRBJ1-2
ASGTRDTYGYT
>TRBV28|TRBJ1-2
ASDRGPSYGYT
>TRBV20-1|TRBJ2-3
SATEREIGDTQY
>TRBV29-1|TRBJ2-7
SVAGNEQY
>TRBV29-1|TRBJ1-5
SVQPGGDQPQH
>TRBV5-1|TRBJ2-3
ASSFWDLTDTQY
>TRBV2|TRBJ1-5
ASSAEGDQPQH
>TRBV20-1|-
SAPKNYVEQY
>TRBV7-2|TRBJ2-1
ASSNLAHAEQF
>TRBV20-1|TRBJ1-2
SAREGGVISVNYGYT
>TRBV7-2|TRBJ1-5
ASSLLPGTGLFQPQH
>TRBV29-1|TRBJ2-5
SVGGPETQY
>TRBV2|TRBJ1-5
ASSSANQPQH
>TRBV12-3/TRBV12-4|TRBJ2-5
ASSSLDTKNQETQY
>TRBV5-5|TRBJ2-5
ASSLGISGGRQETQY
>TRBV5-6|TRBJ1-5
ASSSHRVSGPQH
>TRBV13|TRBJ2-1
ASSIRTVYNEQF
>TRBV20-1|TRBJ2-1
SASKISYNGQF
>TRBV7-9|TRBJ1-5
ASSQVLGLSGQPQH
>TRBV6-2/TRBV6-3|TRBJ2-7
TNSPGGTYEQY
>TRBV5-1|TRBJ2-7
ASSRGQGINEQY
>TRBV5-1|TRBJ1-5
ASSPSAASNQPQH
>TRBV7-2|TRBJ2-4
ASSLRTVLPAKNIQY
>TRBV5-1|TRBJ2-7
ASSTSGPHYEQY
>TRBV2|TRBJ1-4
ASREQGINEKLF
>TRBV12-3/TRBV12-4|TRBJ2-3
ASSPTGTSEDTQY
>TRBV5-1|TRBJ2-7
ASSFGAGGYEQY
>TRBV4-1|TRBJ2-3
ASSHPGLAGGPGEADTQY
>TRBV28|TRBJ2-4
ASARGTGWRDIQY
>TRBV9|TRBJ2-5
ASSAGYQETQY
>TRBV4-3|TRBJ2-3
ASSQGGGSTDTQY
>TRBV12-3/TRBV12-4|TRBJ1-1
ASSWQQPPGPEAF
>TRBV12-3/TRBV12-4|TRBJ1-2
ASSSGWANYGYT
>TRBV7-2|TRBJ2-7
ASSLHGWVAGVPYEQY
>TRBV10-3|TRBJ2-5
AISVSQETQY
>TRBV19|TRBJ1-2
ASSITVGVLGNYGYT
>TRBV5-1|TRBJ2-5
ASSLSGTQKETQY
>TRBV28|TRBJ2-5
ASTRGLETQY
>TRBV3-1|TRBJ2-5
ASSPGRLAWRKETQY